Sequencing of this TCR beta chain was carried out in a study of blood T cell repertoires in COVID-19 (dated by TCRdb to 2020 to 2021). Background for the entire study: Samples from collaborators originated in the United States, Italy and Spain and spanned both the acute and convalescent phases of COVID-19. The material from the prospective study consisted of cDNA or gDNA derived from T cells, B-cell-depleted T cells, or PBMCs. Deeply sampled blood TCRbeta repertoires from subjects exposed to, actively infected with, or recovered from COVID-19 were included in the dataset. The repertoires were released in a freely available public database intended as a resource for research on the immune response to SARS-CoV-2. Samples came from the ongoing ImmuneRACE study (first 160 participants) plus 1,254 subjects from 6 global collaborators. Sample metadata almost always included a de-identified subject ID, COVID-19 status, age in years and sex. Where HLA class I and class II types were available, the types were taken from metadata supplied by the sample provider, not from assay-based typing. Overall study outcomes, separate from this receptor: How much clinical and demographic metadata was included differed by source and by participant, and the metadata was provided uncurated.

Collaborating institutions collected whole blood in K2EDTA tubes following their own protocols. For TCRbeta analysis, collaborators shipped samples in one of three forms: frozen whole blood, isolated PBMCs, or DNA extracted from either of those sample types. TCRbeta CDR3 regions were amplified from genomic DNA by means of the immunoSEQ Assay, a bias-controlled multiplex PCR. The authors' analysis ran thus. The number of nucleated cells in each sample was estimated from the amplification of reference gene primers within the assay. To quantify the absolute abundance of each unique TCRbeta CDR3 rearrangement, sequence reads were collapsed and filtered. For each sample, productive Simpson clonality was calculated as the square root of Simpson's diversity index across productive rearrangements. TCRdb re-hosts the immuneACCESS table, in-frame sequences only. Its copies lack some clones; in the studies checked, an unresolved V gene accounts for under half of them, and the cause for the rest is not known. D and trimming come from the DNA, and the V and J calls and clone size come from that table. The sample table holds roughly 14,000 clones, of which roughly 89% were seen once. The ten largest clones take up 5% to 5.5% of the sample.

On this clone: The target of this receptor is not known. Base qualities are not provided; no much larger clone lies one nucleotide away.

The CDR3, from cysteine to phenylalanine, totals 14 residues. Only the CDR3 portion is preserved as DNA: 42 bases, with reading frame beginning at the first base. CDR1 and CDR2, per the germline V gene (reference sequence), are SEHNR and FQNEAQ. At the junction V is shortened by 5 bases and J by 1 base; bases outside the gene matches: 4. The sample comprised peripheral blood. Here the chain combines TRBV7-9 and TRBJ2-5; 7 central nucleotides agree with TRBD1. This clonotype was obtained from a human donor in a cohort sampled during active COVID-19. CDR3 region: CASSPGTAQETQYF. The bases read TGTGCCAGCAGCCCCGGGACAGCCCAAGAGACCCAGTACTTC.